The 13 T cell receptor beta chains below were found in one sample sequenced in a study of blood T cells in healthy people across ages. With a J-beta primer mix and a sample-barcoded 5' primer, a second PCR ran about 6 to 11 cycles. TCRdb recomputed calls from the 5' RACE reads with MiXCR, one row per CDR3 protein. The data contain under 800,000 distinct CDR3 sequences, around 20% of them singletons. The sequencing input was blood. These receptors were obtained from a man in his 70s in good health.

The rearrangement joins TRBV29-1 to TRBJ2-7; D unclear. The germline V and J ends were trimmed by 7 bases and 1 base, with 8 bases remaining between them. There are 11 residues in the CDR3. Germline V CDR1 and CDR2: SQVTM, ANQGSEA. The CDR3 is CSALRSYEQYF. CDR3 DNA: TGCAGCGCCCTCCGGTCCTACGAGCAGTACTTC.

The chain employs TRBV21-1 and TRBJ1-1. TRBV21-1 is designated a pseudogene. The CDR3 loop spans 14 amino acids. In nucleotides, the CDR3 is TGTGCCAGCAGCCCGGAGGGGCTGGACGCTGAAGCTTTCTTT. Translated: CASSPEGLDAEAFF.

This clonotype has just a few counts. The V and J genes are TRBV3-1 and TRBJ1-4; perhaps TRBD1 as D (5 bases). Germline CDR1 LGHDT, CDR2 YNNKEL (reference sequence). The CDR3 length is 14 residues. Deletions cut 5 bases from V and 3 bases from J, with 10 bases between. CDR3 protein: CASSWDGSNEKLFF. CDR3 DNA sequence: TGTGCCAGCAGCTGGGACGGATCTAATGAAAAACTGTTTTTT.

The CDR3 spells CASSLAKREDLYEQYF. The DNA of the CDR3 is TGCGCCAGCAGCTTGGCCAAGCGGGAGGACCTCTACGAGCAGTACTTC. The V call is TRBV5-1, the J call TRBJ2-7; 9 bases match TRBD2. Trimming took 0 bases from V and 3 from J; bases not matched to a gene: 7. This CDR3 comprises 16 residues. Germline CDR1 reads SGHRS; CDR2 reads YFSETQ.

This clonotype was recorded a few times. The chain recombines TRBV7-9 with TRBJ1-1; D is possibly TRBD1 (5 bases). Germline V lookup: CDR1 SEHNR, CDR2 FQNEAQ (reference sequence). The CDR3 runs 15 residues. The V and J ends lost 5 bases and 4 bases respectively, with 17 bases between them. The CDR3 nucleotides read TGTGCCAGCAGCCTACCTAGGCAGGGTTTCACTGAAGCTTTCTTT. Translating gives CASSLPRQGFTEAFF. Variable domain in full (rest from reference TRBV7-9 and TRBJ1-1): DTGVSQNPRHKITKRGQNVTFRCDPISEHNRLYWYRQTLGQGPEFLTYFQNEAQLEKSRLLSDRFSAERPKGSFSTLEIQRTEQGDSAMYLCASSLPRQGFTEAFFGQGTRLTVV.

This clonotype turned up a few times. The chain links TRBV20-1 to TRBJ2-5, with D tentatively TRBD2 (5 bases). The J call may be in error: the DNA end matches TRBJ2-7 better. Germline V gene lookup returns CDR1 DFQATT and CDR2 SNEGSKA (reference sequence). CDR3 length: 12 amino acids. Here the CDR3 reads CSAEAAPYEQYF. The CDR3, as DNA: TGCAGTGCGGAGGCGGCCCCCTACGAGCAGTACTTC.

The genes are TRBV20-1 and TRBJ2-1, with 8 bases that match TRBD1. In germline, CDR1 is DFQATT, CDR2 SNEGSKA (reference sequence). The length of the CDR3 is 13 residues. V was pared by 3 bases and J by 8 bases, with 6 bases of the junction left unmatched. CDR3 coding DNA: TGCAGTGCTAGTACAGGGGGAAGCGATGAGCAGTTCTTC. As protein: CSASTGGSDEQFF.

The genes are TRBV5-5 and TRBJ2-4; 11 bases fit TRBD2. The CDR3 is 16 amino acids. CDR1 and CDR2 (germline): SGHKS, YYEKEE (reference sequence). The J segment lost 2 bases and the V segment lost 4 bases, leaving 5 bases of the junction unmatched. The CDR3 here is CASSLTSGSSKNIQYF. In DNA form, the CDR3 reads TGTGCCAGCAGCCTAACTAGCGGGAGCTCCAAAAACATTCAGTACTTC. The full variable domain, completed using reference TRBV5-5 and TRBJ2-4, is DAGVTQSPTHLIKTRGQQVTLRCSPISGHKSVSWYQQVLGQGPQFIFQYYEKEERGRGNFPDRFSARQFPNYSSELNVNALLLGDSALYLCASSLTSGSSKNIQYFGAGTRLSVL.

This clonotype was detected a few times. The rearrangement uses TRBV3-1 and TRBJ2-5; D remains unclear. TRBJ2-1 explains the end of the DNA better; the J call may be wrong. The CDR3 contains 13 residues. The germline V gene has CDR1 LGHDT and CDR2 YNNKEL (reference sequence). The CDR3 DNA reads as TGTGCCAGCAGCCAAGGAAATAGCCGTGAGCAGTTCTTC. It translates to CASSQGNSREQFF.

This clonotype was counted a few times. The rearrangement links TRBV7-9 to TRBJ1-2, with TRBD1 as a possible D gene (5 bases). V was pared by 2 bases and J by 6 bases, with 10 bases between. The CDR3 totals 13 residues. Germline V gene sequence: CDR1 SEHNR, CDR2 FQNEAQ (reference sequence). The CDR3 loop reads CASSLSGRDGYTF. The CDR3 region has the DNA TGTGCCAGCAGCTTATCGGGGCGCGATGGCTACACCTTC.

The rearrangement joins TRBV19 to TRBJ2-6, with D perhaps matching TRBD1 (5 bases). Trimming cost V 5 bases and J 1 base, with 12 bases left between them. The germline V gene encodes CDR1 LNHDA and CDR2 SQIVND (reference sequence). This CDR3 spans 16 amino acids. For the CDR3, the DNA is TGTGCCAGTAGTTCAACGACAGTTTCTGGGGCCAACGTCCTGACTTTC. Protein sequence: CASSSTTVSGANVLTF.

With regard to this clonotype: A read error may be the cause here, since a much bigger clone is one base away. The CDR3 ends on some other residue instead of the conserved phenylalanine or tryptophan, so this is likely a read error. V gene TRBV7-2 combines with J gene TRBJ2-5, with 10 bases matching TRBD1. Germline V lookup: CDR1 SGHTA, CDR2 FQGNSA. This CDR3 comprises 14 residues. V lost 7 bases to trimming and J lost 4 bases; unmatched junction nucleotides: 6. The CDR3 spells CASTKTGGPETQYL. The CDR3 DNA follows: TGTGCCAGCACCAAGACAGGGGGCCCAGAGACCCAGTACTTG.

This clonotype has a handful of counts. The CDR3 DNA is TGTGCCAGCACCGAACAGAGCTCTGGAAACACCATATATTTT. Translating gives CASTEQSSGNTIYF. This sequence joins TRBV6-1 and TRBJ1-3; no reliable D call. The length of the CDR3 is 14 residues. Germline assignment: CDR1 MNHNS and CDR2 SASEGT. V was clipped by 7 bases and J by 0 bases, with 10 bases between them.